This T cell receptor (beta chain) comes out of a study of CD4 T cells in relation to SARS-CoV-2 and coronaviruses. A remark on this clone: Germline is not matched at one junction end, which may reflect a read error.

The CDR3 contains 12 residues. Assay: immunoSEQ multiplex PCR; the TCRdb copy retains only in-frame clones and omits some. Of just under 65,000 clones listed, 85% to 95% were seen once; the top ten hold approximately 0.15%. Before the COVID-19 pandemic, during about 2010-2019, CD4+ T cells were taken from unexposed donors. V is TRBV12-3 or TRBV12-4 and J is TRBJ2-7; 7 bases agree with TRBD2. This TCR was recovered from a human donor in good health. Sequencing was done on a sample of naive CD4+ T cells from PBMCs. Specified subset: naive CD4+ T cells isolated by negative enrichment. DNA for the CDR3: TGTGCCAGCAGTTTAGTAGCGGGTGGGCTCCACTTC. As protein: CASSLVAGGLHF.